One sample yielded the 5 T cell receptor beta chains listed below, sequenced in a study of T cells in Graves' hyperthyroidism and ophthalmopathy. Amplified regions were TCR beta CDR3 sequences from RNA transcripts. TCR CDR3 underwent first-round RT-PCR with the HTBI primer set. MiXCR, run by TCRdb on the multiplex PCR reads, gives a single entry per CDR3 protein. The table has around 540,000 distinct CDR3 sequences, 46% seen once. The sample was peripheral blood or thyroid tissue (not recorded which). These receptors originate from a woman younger than 35 with Graves' hyperthyroidism.

The chain employs TRBV7-9 and TRBJ1-1, with 9 bases that match TRBD1. J gave up 1 base and V 6 bases, and 9 bases lay outside the gene matches. The CDR3 covers 16 residues. Germline V gene lookup returns CDR1 SEHNR and CDR2 FQNEAQ (reference sequence). In nucleotides, the CDR3 is TGTGCCAGCAGTGGGTTACCGGGACAGGGGAACACTGAAGCTTTCTTT. It yields the protein CASSGLPGQGNTEAFF.

The rearrangement joins TRBV10-3 to TRBJ1-2; TRBD1 matches at 9 bases. The CDR3 runs to 16 residues. CDR1 is ENHRY, CDR2 SYGVKD, per germline. Trimming took 2 bases from V and 2 from J; bases not matched to a gene: 6. CDR3 loop: CAISERTGVSNYGYTF. The CDR3 DNA is TGTGCCATCAGTGAGAGGACAGGGGTTTCCAACTATGGCTACACCTTC.

This clonotype has a handful of counts. This chain uses TRBV7-9 with TRBJ1-1; 11 bases are a match to TRBD1. Germline lookup yields CDR1 SEHNR and CDR2 FQNEAQ (reference sequence). The CDR3 sequence is 16 residues long. V gave up 2 bases and J gave up 5 bases; unmatched junction bases: 7. The CDR3: CASSLRDRGIGTEAFF. CDR3 coding DNA: TGTGCCAGCAGCTTAAGGGACAGGGGGATTGGAACTGAAGCTTTCTTT.

The rearrangement links TRBV25-1 to TRBJ1-2; TRBD1 aligns across 9 bases. The CDR3 totals 16 residues. From germline, CDR1 is MGHDK and CDR2 SYGVNS. Germline trimming cut 2 bases from V and 3 bases from J; bases unmatched to any gene: 7. The CDR3 coding sequence is TGTGCCAGCAGTGAAGGGGGGACAGGGCCGCACTATGGCTACACCTTC. Translating gives CASSEGGTGPHYGYTF.

This clonotype was counted a few times. The V gene is TRBV7-2, the J gene TRBJ2-7, with TRBD1 as a possible D gene (6 bases). In germline, CDR1 is SGHTA, CDR2 FQGNSA. The CDR3 length is 15 residues. Between the trimmed V and J ends, which lost 5 bases and 2 bases, there was a span of 16 bases. The DNA of the CDR3 is TGTGCCAGCAGCCATCCGGAGACAGGACCCTACGAGCAGTACTTC. Its protein is CASSHPETGPYEQYF.